Described below is a single T cell receptor beta chain sequence and its context. This clone occurred many times. What antigen it recognizes has not been identified. Per-nucleotide qualities are absent, and no much larger clonotype sits a single base away. The donors were healthy, HIV-negative adults who had no recently reported acute infections or vaccinations. Every donor was a Caucasian adult residing in Nashville, Tennessee, USA. CD4+ T cells were enriched by magnetic negative selection, after which naive cells were positively selected on CD45RA and the negative fraction was taken as the memory subset. Blood was obtained by leukapheresis, after which PBMCs were separated by Ficoll-Histopaque density gradient centrifugation and cryopreserved in liquid nitrogen vapor phase. Analytical flow cytometry was used to check the purity and quantity of each magnetically sorted T cell population. From each sorted fraction, genomic DNA was isolated and quantified by UV absorbance on a Nanodrop 2000c.

This entry belongs to a study of shared clonotypes between healthy human individuals (dated by TCRdb to the early 2020s). Context from the whole study: The cohort included three men and two women between 18 and 49 years of age. Different laboratories and diverse techniques were used to prepare libraries and sequence TCR repertoires, to increase sequencing depth and limit assay-specific biases. The study deeply sequenced blood TCR repertoires of about five healthy adults to estimate repertoire size and the extent of clonotype sharing between individuals. Between about 0.8 and 9 billion PBMCs per donor were obtained by leukapheresis. For each donor, CD4 naive and CD4 memory were each run on three plates, CD8 naive on two plates, and CD8 memory on one plate. Summary of the overall study and its limitations: Based on pairwise subsampling, the degree of clonotype sharing among donors was expected to be affected by sequencing depth. Sampling was restricted to blood, and TCR repertoires in tissue are likely to differ from TCR repertoires in blood. Rarefaction of sorted-subset datasets indicated incomplete sequencing despite the large sequencing depth. Compared with non-shared clonotypes, the clonotypes found in all four sorted-subset donors had higher generation probabilities. The small number of donors limited the genetic and exposure-history diversity represented. Estimated clonotype richness was generally larger for naive than for memory subsets. Sharing across four donors was observed for roughly 5% of naive CD4, 3% to 3.5% of naive CD8, 2% to 2.5% of memory CD4, and around 0.4% of memory CD8 clonotypes.

Using the deep immunoSEQ assay, TCR CDR3 regions were amplified from genomic DNA by multiplex PCR. Extracted genomic DNA from each cell subset was distributed evenly across all wells of several immunoSEQ 96-well plates, and each plate was treated as a replicate. Each replicate PCR for sorted subsets received roughly 0.2 ug genomic DNA, equal to roughly 30,000 T cell genomes. Purified libraries were quantified with a Qubit 3.0 fluorometer, sized on a Bioanalyzer 2100, and re-quantified with the KAPA Library Quantification kit. Every immunoSEQ 96-well plate was sequenced on a dedicated single-read 150-cycle Illumina NextSeq 550 flow cell. Per the original workflow: Because the immunoSEQ output included only junctional sequences and no quality scores, the filtering could not be the same as the filtering used for full-length reads. To assign V/J genes and CDR3, sequences were annotated against IMGT germline references using PyIR, a Python wrapper for IgBLAST v1.9. Any read was removed if the V/J assignment was weak (E-value above 1e-6), the CDR3 was missing, or the read contained stop codons, out-of-frame junctions, or ambiguous translated residues. V3J clonotypes were defined as sequences sharing an identical inferred V gene, J gene, and CDR3 amino acid sequence. Percentage overlap between repertoires was computed as shared unique clonotypes divided by the size of the smaller repertoire. Three approaches were used to assess repertoire richness: RTK rarefaction, the Chao1 estimator, and Recon v2.1 estimates of unobserved clonotypes. For all TCRbeta clonotypes obtained by the gDNA method from a few donors, generation probabilities were computed with OLGA. The immuneACCESS repertoire file appears here via TCRdb, limited to in-frame rearrangements. These files lack a portion of the clones; in checked studies, under half of the deficit traces to unresolved V genes, and the cause of the others is not known. V and J calls plus clone size are reproduced from that table; the DNA served to infer D and trimming. This sample holds about 680,000 clones; roughly 73% were observed only once. Around 1.7% of the sample comes from the top ten.

Trimmed from V: 4 bases; trimmed from J: 1 base; junction bases lacking a gene match: 5. The CDR3 contains 15 residues, cysteine and phenylalanine counted. The kept DNA is CDR3 alone, 45 bases in frame from the first base. The germline V gene provides CDR1 MGHRA and CDR2 YSYEKL. The sample was memory CD4+ T cells sorted from blood. The label giving this sample's cell subset or site can be read as: CD45RA-negative fraction. The sequence was collected from a woman in her 30s in good health. The chain couples TRBV4-1 to TRBJ2-3; 7 middle bases align to TRBD1. The CDR3 region has the sequence CASSLQGRGTDTQYF. The nucleotides are TGCGCCAGCAGCCTACAGGGGCGCGGCACAGATACGCAGTATTTT.